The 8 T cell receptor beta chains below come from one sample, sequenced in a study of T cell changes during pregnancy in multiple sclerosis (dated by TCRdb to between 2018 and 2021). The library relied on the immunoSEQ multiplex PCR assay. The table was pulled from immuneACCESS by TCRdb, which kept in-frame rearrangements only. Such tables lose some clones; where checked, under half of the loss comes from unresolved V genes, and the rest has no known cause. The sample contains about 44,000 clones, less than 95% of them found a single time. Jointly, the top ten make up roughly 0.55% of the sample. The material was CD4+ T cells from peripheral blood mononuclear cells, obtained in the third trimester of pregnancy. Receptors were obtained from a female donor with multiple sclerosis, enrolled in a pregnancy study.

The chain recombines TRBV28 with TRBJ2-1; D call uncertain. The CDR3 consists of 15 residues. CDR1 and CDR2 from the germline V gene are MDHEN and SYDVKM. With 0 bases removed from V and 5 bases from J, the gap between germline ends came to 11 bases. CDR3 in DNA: TGTGCCAGCAGTTTATGGGCAGTCCAAGACAATGAGCAGTTCTTC. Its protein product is CASSLWAVQDNEQFF.

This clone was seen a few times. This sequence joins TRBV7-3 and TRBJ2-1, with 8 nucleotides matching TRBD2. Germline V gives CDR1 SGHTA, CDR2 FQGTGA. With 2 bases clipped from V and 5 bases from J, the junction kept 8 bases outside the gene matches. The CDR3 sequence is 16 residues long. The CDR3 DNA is TGTGCCAGCAGCTTATCGCCCAGCGGGAGTAACAATGAGCAGTTCTTC. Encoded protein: CASSLSPSGSNNEQFF.

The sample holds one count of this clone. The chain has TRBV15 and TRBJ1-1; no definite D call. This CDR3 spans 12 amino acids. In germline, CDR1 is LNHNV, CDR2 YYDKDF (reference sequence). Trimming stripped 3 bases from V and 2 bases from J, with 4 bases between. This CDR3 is CATSRSNTEAFF. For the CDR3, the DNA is TGTGCCACCAGCAGGAGCAACACTGAAGCTTTCTTT.

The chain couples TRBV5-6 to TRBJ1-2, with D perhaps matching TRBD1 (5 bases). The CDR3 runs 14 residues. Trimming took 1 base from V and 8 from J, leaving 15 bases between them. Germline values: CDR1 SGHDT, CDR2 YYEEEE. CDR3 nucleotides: TGTGCCAGCAGCTTGCCCGACAGTTTAGGGGGCTACACCTTC. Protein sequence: CASSLPDSLGGYTF.

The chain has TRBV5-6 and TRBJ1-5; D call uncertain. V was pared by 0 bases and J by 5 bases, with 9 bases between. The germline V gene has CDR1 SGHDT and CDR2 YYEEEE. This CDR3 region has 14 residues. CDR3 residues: CASSLGGVHQPQHF. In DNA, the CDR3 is TGTGCCAGCAGCTTGGGTGGAGTCCATCAGCCCCAGCATTTT.

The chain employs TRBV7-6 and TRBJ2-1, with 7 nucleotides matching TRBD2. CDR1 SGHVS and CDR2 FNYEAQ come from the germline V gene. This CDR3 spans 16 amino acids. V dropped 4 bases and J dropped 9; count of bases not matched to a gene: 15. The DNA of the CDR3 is TGTGCCAGCAGCTCAACCCCCGGACTAGAAATGAGTGAGCAGTTCTTC. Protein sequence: CASSSTPGLEMSEQFF.

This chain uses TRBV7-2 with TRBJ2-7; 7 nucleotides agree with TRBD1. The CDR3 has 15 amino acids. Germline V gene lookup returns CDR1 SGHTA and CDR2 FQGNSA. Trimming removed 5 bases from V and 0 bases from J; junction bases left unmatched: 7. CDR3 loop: CASSPGTAISYEQYF. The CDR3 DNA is TGTGCCAGCAGCCCCGGGACAGCCATCTCCTACGAGCAGTACTTC.

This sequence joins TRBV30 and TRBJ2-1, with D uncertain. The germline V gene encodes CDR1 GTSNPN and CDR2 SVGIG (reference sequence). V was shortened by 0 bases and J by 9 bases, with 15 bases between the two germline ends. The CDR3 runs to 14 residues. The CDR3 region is CAWSVLPQPGEQFF. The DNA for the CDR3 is TGTGCCTGGAGTGTACTCCCTCAACCTGGTGAGCAGTTCTTC.